Each of the 18 T cell receptor beta chains below was sequenced from the same sample in a study of identifying expanded T cells in peripheral blood. Generated by immunoSEQ multiplex PCR, the TCRdb table keeps only in-frame clones and is missing some. The top ten hold 3.5% to 5% of the sample, which has 85,000 to 95,000 clones, about 88% seen once. The sequenced sample consisted of blood. Every receptor here comes from a person between 18 and 75 years old in good health.

V is TRBV5-4 and J is TRBJ1-1; D is unresolved. This CDR3 is 14 amino acids long. Germline CDR1 is SGHNT and CDR2 is YYREEE (reference sequence). V was cut by 0 bases and J by 5 bases, with 11 bases left in between. The CDR3 protein is CASSLVTHMTEAFF. Here the CDR3 DNA reads TGTGCCAGCAGCTTGGTAACACACATGACTGAAGCTTTCTTT.

The rearrangement uses TRBV7-6 and TRBJ2-2, with 7 bases matching TRBD2. V lost 0 bases to trimming and J lost 2 bases; unmatched junction nucleotides: 6. The CDR3 totals 17 residues. Germline CDR1 and CDR2: SGHVS and FNYEAQ. CDR3 region: CASSLAGGRGNTGELFF. The CDR3 nucleotides are TGTGCCAGCAGCTTAGCGGGAGGGAGGGGAAACACCGGGGAGCTGTTTTTT.

This clone was counted a few times. This chain links TRBV28 with TRBJ1-1, with TRBD1 matching over 10 bases. Germline loops: CDR1 MDHEN, CDR2 SYDVKM. V trimming: 6 bases; J trimming: 10 bases; junction bases outside the gene matches: 8. The CDR3 is 13 residues long. The CDR3 spells CASRKPGQGLAFF. The DNA for the CDR3 is TGTGCCAGCAGGAAACCGGGACAGGGGTTAGCTTTCTTT.

The rearrangement links TRBV28 to TRBJ1-1, with a possible D match to TRBD1 (5 bases). This CDR3 contains 14 residues. V was trimmed by 8 bases and J by 6 bases, leaving 19 bases between them. CDR1 and CDR2 from the germline V gene are MDHEN and SYDVKM. The CDR3 sequence: CASRSGPRGAEAFF. The CDR3 region has the DNA TGTGCCAGCCGTTCGGGGCCGAGGGGCGCTGAAGCTTTCTTT.

The J gene is TRBJ2-1, the V gene TRBV9; 14 bases align to TRBD2. V was clipped by 6 bases and J by 7 bases; unmatched bases: 9. The CDR3 is made up of 16 amino acids. Per the germline V gene, CDR1 is SGDLS and CDR2 is YYNGEE. DNA of the CDR3: TGTGCCAGCACCCCCCCGGGACTAGCGGGAGTTAATGAGCAGTTCTTC. Translating gives CASTPPGLAGVNEQFF.

This clone was found a few times. The gene calls are TRBV7-2 and TRBJ2-3; D may match TRBD1 or TRBD2 (5 bases each). Germline V gene lookup returns CDR1 SGHTA and CDR2 FQGNSA. V dropped 5 bases and J dropped 5 bases, with 17 bases sitting between them. The CDR3 has 15 amino acids. The chain's CDR3 is CASSATRGAGDTQYF. DNA for the CDR3: TGTGCCAGCAGCGCAACACGTGGGGCGGGAGATACGCAGTATTTT.

The V call is TRBV5-6, the J call TRBJ1-5, with D unresolved. The germline V and J ends were trimmed by 5 bases and 0 bases, with 15 bases remaining between them. This CDR3 spans 16 amino acids. Germline V gene data show CDR1 as SGHDT and CDR2 as YYEEEE. The CDR3 spells CASRSEKGPSNQPQHF. CDR3 DNA sequence: TGTGCCAGCAGGAGTGAAAAGGGTCCTAGCAATCAGCCCCAGCATTTT.

The genes are TRBV2 and TRBJ2-2; 7 nucleotides align to TRBD1. The germline V gene encodes CDR1 SNHLY and CDR2 FYNNEI. The V segment lost 7 bases and the J segment 0 bases; nucleotides outside the gene matches: 8. This CDR3 has 16 residues. The CDR3 is CASTKPGQTNTGELFF. The CDR3 nucleotides read TGTGCCAGCACAAAACCGGGACAGACGAACACCGGGGAGCTGTTTTTT. The variable domain in full, completed from reference TRBV2 and TRBJ2-2, reads EPEVTQTPSHQVTQMGQEVILRCVPISNHLYFYWYRQILGQKVEFLVSFYNNEISEKSEIFDDQFSVERPDGSNFTLKIRSTKLEDSAMYFCASTKPGQTNTGELFFGEGSRLTVL.

CDR3 coding DNA: TGTGCCAGCAGCTTAGGGTCAGGGCCTGAGCAGTTCTTC. Translation gives CASSLGSGPEQFF. The chain combines TRBV11-3 with TRBJ2-1, with D possibly TRBD1 on 5 matching bases. The CDR3 totals 13 residues. V was pared by 1 base and J by 9 bases, with 10 bases between. Germline CDR1 is SGHNT and CDR2 is YENEEA.

This clone came up once. The chain is built from TRBV5-4 and TRBJ2-2, with D uncertain. CDR1 and CDR2 from the germline V gene are SGHNT and YYREEE (reference sequence). The CDR3 sequence is 13 residues long. V lost 0 bases to trimming and J lost 6 bases, with 6 bases between them. The CDR3 region is CASSLGLPGELFF. CDR3 coding DNA: TGTGCCAGCAGCTTGGGCCTCCCCGGGGAGCTGTTTTTT.

The chain is built from TRBV13 and TRBJ1-1, with unresolved D. The germline V and J ends were trimmed by 6 bases and 0 bases, with 2 bases remaining between them. The CDR3 is made up of 11 amino acids. CDR1 is PRHDT, CDR2 FYEKMQ, per germline (reference sequence). The CDR3 is CASRLNTEAFF. The CDR3 DNA is TGTGCCAGCAGATTGAACACTGAAGCTTTCTTT.

The rearrangement joins TRBV7-6 to TRBJ2-3; 11 positions agree with TRBD2. The CDR3 consists of 16 residues. Germline values: CDR1 SGHVS, CDR2 FNYEAQ. V lost 3 bases, J lost 3 bases, and 5 bases stayed unmatched. The CDR3 DNA reads TGTGCCAGCAGCTTTAGCGGGGGGGCCCGGACAGATACGCAGTATTTT. It encodes CASSFSGGARTDTQYF.

The V call is TRBV18, the J call TRBJ1-4; TRBD1 agrees at 9 bases. The V and J ends lost 0 bases and 3 bases, in that order; junction bases with no gene match: 5. CDR3 size: 17 residues. Per the germline V gene, CDR1 is KGHSH and CDR2 is LQKENI. CDR3: CASSPPNRGRANEKLFF. Written as DNA, the CDR3 is TGTGCCAGCTCACCACCGAACAGGGGGCGTGCTAATGAAAAACTGTTTTTT.

The J gene is TRBJ1-2, the V gene TRBV14, with D possibly being TRBD1 (5 bases). The CDR3 runs to 14 residues. With 6 bases removed from V and 3 bases from J, the gap between germline ends came to 14 bases. In germline, CDR1 is SGHDN, CDR2 FVKESK. The CDR3 spells CASRILRVYYGYTF. The CDR3 DNA is TGTGCCAGCAGGATCCTCAGGGTTTACTATGGCTACACCTTC.

CDR3 nucleotide sequence: TGTGCCTGGAACATTGTCGGGACAGGGGGTTACACCTTC. Encoded protein: CAWNIVGTGGYTF. This chain connects TRBV30 to TRBJ1-2; 11 nucleotides line up with TRBD1. This CDR3 region has 13 residues. Trimming at V came to 4 bases and at J to 11 bases, leaving 9 bases not matched to a gene. CDR1 and CDR2 from the germline V gene are GTSNPN and SVGIG (reference sequence).

The chain recombines TRBV29-1 with TRBJ2-7; 11 bases map to TRBD1. V shed 7 bases, J shed 4 bases, and the junction held 3 bases outside the gene matches. Germline CDR1 is SQVTM and CDR2 is ANQGSEA. The CDR3 is 12 residues long. In nucleotides, the CDR3 is TGCAGCGCCGGGACAGGGGGTTACGAGCAGTACTTC. Amino acids: CSAGTGGYEQYF.

This clone was recorded once. Sequence at one end of the junction differs from germline and may be a read error. The chain is built from TRBV6-1 and TRBJ2-5; D ambiguous. Germline lookup yields CDR1 MNHNS and CDR2 SASEGT. The CDR3 runs 13 residues. The CDR3 sequence is CASISWAQGTQYF. The DNA for the CDR3 is TGTGCCAGCATCTCTTGGGCCCAAGGGACCCAGTACTTC.

The chain combines TRBV19 with TRBJ1-1; D not resolved. The V gene lost 6 bases and the J gene lost 2 bases, with 10 bases spanning the gap. CDR1 and CDR2 (germline): LNHDA, SQIVND (reference sequence). The CDR3 runs 13 residues. CDR3 residues: CASRGLRNTEAFF. The CDR3 nucleotides read TGTGCCAGTAGAGGACTGAGAAACACTGAAGCTTTCTTT.